The 29 T cell receptor beta chains reported below all come from one sample, sequenced in a study of blood T cell repertoires in COVID-19. Profiled with immunoSEQ multiplex PCR; TCRdb holds only in-frame clones, not every one. Of 75,000 to 80,000 clones listed, about 88% are singletons. Sequencing was carried out using peripheral blood. These receptors were obtained from a human donor in a cohort sampled during active COVID-19.

The J gene is TRBJ2-7, the V gene TRBV5-1; D perhaps matches TRBD2 (5 bases). This CDR3 has 14 amino acids. Germline values: CDR1 SGHRS, CDR2 YFSETQ. The germline V and J ends were trimmed by 0 bases and 4 bases, with 11 bases remaining between them. CDR3 sequence: CASSLAGRPYEQYF. Here the CDR3 DNA reads TGCGCCAGCAGCTTGGCGGGAAGGCCTTACGAGCAGTACTTC.

The chain couples TRBV9 to TRBJ2-1; the D gene is possibly TRBD2 (6 bases). The ends were cut back, 4 bases at V and 7 bases at J, with 18 bases in the middle. CDR1 is SGDLS and CDR2 is YYNGEE in the germline V gene. The CDR3 consists of 15 residues. The CDR3 is CASSPRLVAANEQFF. In nucleotides, the CDR3 is TGTGCCAGCAGCCCCAGACTAGTAGCCGCTAATGAGCAGTTCTTC.

This clone was recorded a few times. At one of its ends the junction is not consistent with the germline gene, which may arise from a read error. This chain joins TRBV18 and TRBJ2-1, with TRBD1 identical over 7 bases. The CDR3 has 16 amino acids. Germline assignment: CDR1 KGHSH and CDR2 LQKENI. The CDR3 DNA follows: TGTGCCAGCTCACATGGAGTGACAGGGTCCTCCAATGAGCAGTTCTTC. Protein: CASSHGVTGSSNEQFF.

The chain links TRBV18 to TRBJ1-2; no clear D gene. Germline CDR1 KGHSH, CDR2 LQKENI. V was clipped by 3 bases and J by 4 bases, with 12 bases between them. The CDR3 is 14 amino acids. The CDR3 DNA reads TGTGCCAGCTCACCGAGCGGAACCTTCTATGGCTACACCTTC. Its translation is CASSPSGTFYGYTF. Full variable domain (remainder filled in from reference TRBV18 and TRBJ1-2): NAGVMQNPRHLVRRRGQEARLRCSPMKGHSHVYWYRQLPEEGLKFMVYLQKENIIDESGMPKERFSAEFPKEGPSILRIQQVVRGDSAAYFCASSPSGTFYGYTFGSGTRLTVV.

The rearrangement uses TRBV2 and TRBJ1-2, with D possibly being TRBD1 (5 bases). Deletions cut 4 bases from V and 7 bases from J, with 19 bases between. This CDR3 comprises 15 residues. The germline V gene has CDR1 SNHLY and CDR2 FYNNEI. CDR3 sequence: CASSGGGTGLVGYTF. The CDR3 DNA follows: TGTGCCAGCAGTGGGGGCGGAACAGGCCTCGTTGGCTACACCTTC.

CDR3 residues: CASGGEGSGEQYF. In nucleotides, the CDR3 is TGTGCCAGCGGAGGAGAGGGCTCGGGGGAGCAGTACTTC. J is TRBJ2-7 and V is TRBV2, with D perhaps matching TRBD2 (5 bases). The CDR3 runs to 13 residues. Germline loops: CDR1 SNHLY, CDR2 FYNNEI. V lost 8 bases and J lost 7, with 18 bases in between.

The chain carries TRBV4-1 and TRBJ2-7; D may be TRBD1 (6 bases). The V end lost 1 base, the J end lost 1 base, and 11 bases lay between the germline ends. This CDR3 has 15 amino acids. Germline V gene lookup returns CDR1 MGHRA and CDR2 YSYEKL. CDR3 in amino acids: CASSQGQDRSYEQYF. The CDR3 region has the DNA TGCGCCAGCAGCCAAGGTCAGGACAGATCCTACGAGCAGTACTTC.

This clone is a singleton in its sample. CDR3 residues: CASSIGHQGAAGELFF. CDR3 coding DNA: TGTGCCAGTAGTATAGGTCATCAGGGGGCGGCCGGGGAGCTGTTTTTT. V gene TRBV19 combines with J gene TRBJ2-2, with TRBD1 matching 8 bases. The CDR3 has 16 amino acids. V gave up 1 base and J gave up 6 bases; unmatched junction bases: 7. Germline-derived CDR1 and CDR2 are LNHDA and SQIVND (reference sequence).

V and J are TRBV7-7 and TRBJ2-3; 10 nucleotides align to TRBD1. V lost 3 bases to trimming and J lost 3 bases; unmatched junction nucleotides: 3. This CDR3 comprises 15 residues. In germline, CDR1 is SSHAT, CDR2 FNYEAQ (reference sequence). The CDR3 nucleotides read TGTGCCAGCAGCTTGGGACAGGGGCGAACAGATACGCAGTATTTT. Protein product: CASSLGQGRTDTQYF.

This sequence joins TRBV19 and TRBJ2-1; 11 bases align to TRBD2. The germline V gene has CDR1 LNHDA and CDR2 SQIVND (reference sequence). The ends lost 9 bases at V and 0 bases at J; junction bases unmatched: 4. This CDR3 has 15 residues. The CDR3 nucleotides read TGTGCCAGCCGACTAGCGGGGAACTCCTACAATGAGCAGTTCTTC. Protein product: CASRLAGNSYNEQFF.

J is TRBJ2-5 and V is TRBV25-1, with a tentative D call TRBD2 (5 bases). Looked up from germline, CDR1 is MGHDK and CDR2 is SYGVNS. The CDR3 consists of 15 residues. The V end lost 1 base, the J end lost 5 bases, and 14 bases lay between the germline ends. CDR3 residues: CASSESLGATETQYF. DNA for the CDR3: TGTGCCAGCAGTGAATCCTTGGGAGCCACGGAGACCCAGTACTTC.

This sequence joins TRBV27 and TRBJ2-7, with 11 nucleotides matching TRBD2. The CDR3 spans 15 residues. Per germline, CDR1 MNHEY and CDR2 SMNVEV (reference sequence). J lost 3 bases, V lost 5 bases, and 6 bases had no gene match. In DNA form, the CDR3 reads TGTGCCAGCAGTCAAAGACTAGCGGGGCTCTACGAGCAGTACTTC. Translation gives CASSQRLAGLYEQYF.

V is TRBV6-5 and J is TRBJ1-2, with D maybe TRBD1 (6 bases). Germline V CDR1 and CDR2: MNHEY, SVGAGI. The CDR3 loop spans 13 amino acids. Deletions cut 6 bases from V and 4 bases from J, with 12 bases between. The CDR3 nucleotides read TGTGCCAGCAGACAAGTAGGGGGCTATGGCTACACCTTC. Translation gives CASRQVGGYGYTF.

This chain connects TRBV7-6 to TRBJ1-4; D is undetermined. This CDR3 has 15 residues. Looked up from germline, CDR1 is SGHVS and CDR2 is FNYEAQ. Trimming took off 5 bases at V and 8 bases at J, with 18 bases between the two ends. DNA for the CDR3: TGTGCCAGCAGCCTAGGACGGGGAATAGGGGAAAAACTGTTTTTT. Its translation: CASSLGRGIGEKLFF.

The sample holds one count of this clone. V gene TRBV14 combines with J gene TRBJ1-2; 8 bases line up with TRBD1. Germline trimming cut 4 bases from V and 5 bases from J; bases unmatched to any gene: 15. Germline-derived CDR1 and CDR2 are SGHDN and FVKESK. The CDR3 totals 17 residues. The CDR3 loop is CASSPSRDRFLGYGYTF. In DNA, the CDR3 is TGTGCCAGCAGCCCGTCCCGGGACAGGTTCCTCGGGTATGGCTACACCTTC.

The J gene is TRBJ1-5, the V gene TRBV4-1, with D possibly being TRBD1 (5 bases). The CDR3 sequence is 13 residues long. Trimming took 0 bases from V and 10 from J, leaving 10 bases between them. The germline V gene encodes CDR1 MGHRA and CDR2 YSYEKL. This CDR3 reads CASSQEGRDPQHF. CDR3 nucleotide sequence: TGCGCCAGCAGCCAAGAGGGGCGGGATCCCCAGCATTTT.

The gene calls are TRBV19 and TRBJ1-5, with TRBD1 matching over 10 bases. V shed 7 bases and J 4 bases; nucleotides not matched to a gene: 10. Germline V gene lookup returns CDR1 LNHDA and CDR2 SQIVND (reference sequence). This CDR3 comprises 16 residues. In DNA form, the CDR3 reads TGTGCCAGTATCATGACAGGGGGCTTTTCTAATCAGCCCCAGCATTTT. Translated: CASIMTGGFSNQPQHF.

This clone was observed a handful of times. The V call is TRBV5-4, the J call TRBJ2-2; 9 bases are a match to TRBD2. This CDR3 has 16 residues. V dropped 2 bases and J dropped 0; count of bases not matched to a gene: 2. CDR1 and CDR2 (germline): SGHNT, YYREEE (reference sequence). DNA of the CDR3: TGTGCCAGCAGCTTAAAGCGGGGGGCGAACACCGGGGAGCTGTTTTTT. It codes for CASSLKRGANTGELFF.

The chain combines TRBV10-3 with TRBJ2-3; D possibly corresponds to TRBD1 (5 bases). The V and J ends lost 3 bases and 3 bases respectively, with 13 bases between them. The germline V gene encodes CDR1 ENHRY and CDR2 SYGVKD. This CDR3 comprises 15 residues. The CDR3 here is CAISDPGKGTDTQYF. The CDR3 DNA follows: TGTGCCATCAGTGACCCAGGGAAGGGGACAGATACGCAGTATTTT.

This chain joins TRBV7-7 and TRBJ2-1, with TRBD2 matching 12 bases. The CDR3 length is 16 residues. The J segment lost 4 bases and the V segment lost 4 bases, leaving 5 bases of the junction unmatched. Germline lookup yields CDR1 SSHAT and CDR2 FNYEAQ (reference sequence). In DNA, the CDR3 is TGTGCCAGCAGCTCGATACTAGCGGGAGGATACAATGAGCAGTTCTTC. It translates to CASSSILAGGYNEQFF.

V gene TRBV5-1 combines with J gene TRBJ2-3; D might be TRBD1 (5 bases). The CDR3 loop spans 15 amino acids. Germline CDR1 is SGHRS and CDR2 is YFSETQ. Between the trimmed V and J ends, which lost 0 bases and 2 bases, there was a span of 10 bases. The CDR3 DNA follows: TGCGCCAGCAGCTTGGACCAGGGCCTCACAGATACGCAGTATTTT. As protein: CASSLDQGLTDTQYF.

This chain uses TRBV5-8 with TRBJ2-7, with 10 bases aligning to TRBD1. CDR3 length equals 14 residues. Unmatched junction bases numbered 5, after V lost 2 bases and J lost 6 bases. Germline V gene lookup returns CDR1 SGHTS and CDR2 YDEGEE. CDR3 region: CASSFEDRGAEQYF. CDR3 DNA sequence: TGTGCCAGCAGCTTTGAGGACAGGGGGGCCGAGCAGTACTTC.

This clone was recorded a few times. The chain employs TRBV7-6 and TRBJ1-4; perhaps TRBD1 as D (6 bases). Germline V CDR1 and CDR2: SGHVS, FNYEAQ. The V end was cut by 4 bases, the J end by 8 bases, with 14 bases between. The CDR3 consists of 14 residues. CDR3 residues: CASSYRGAYEKLFF. CDR3 in DNA: TGTGCCAGCAGCTACCGGGGGGCATACGAAAAACTGTTTTTT. The complete variable domain, with remaining parts taken from reference TRBV7-6 and TRBJ1-4, reads GAGVSQSPRYKVTKRGQDVALRCDPISGHVSLYWYRQALGQGPEFLTYFNYEAQQDKSGLPNDRFSAERPEGSISTLTIQRTEQRDSAMYRCASSYRGAYEKLFFGSGTQLSVL.

The genes are TRBV6-2 or TRBV6-3 and TRBJ1-2, with 8 bases aligning to TRBD1. CDR3 length: 18 amino acids. CDR1 and CDR2 (germline): MNHEY, SVGEGT. V trimming: 6 bases; J trimming: 0 bases; junction bases outside the gene matches: 15. CDR3 in amino acids: CASSETGGRGRANYGYTF. For the CDR3, the DNA is TGTGCCAGCAGCGAAACAGGGGGACGGGGAAGGGCTAACTATGGCTACACCTTC.

This clone has a handful of counts. This chain joins TRBV4-1 and TRBJ2-1; D unclear. CDR3 length: 14 residues. V lost 0 bases and J lost 4, with 7 bases in between. Germline V gene data show CDR1 as MGHRA and CDR2 as YSYEKL. The CDR3 DNA sequence: TGCGCCAGCAGCCAAGATCCTAATTACAATGAGCAGTTCTTC. It codes for CASSQDPNYNEQFF.

The V gene is TRBV7-9, the J gene TRBJ2-5; D is possibly TRBD1 (6 bases). Trimming pared 3 bases from V and 7 bases from J, leaving 15 bases between. Per the germline V gene, CDR1 is SEHNR and CDR2 is FQNEAQ (reference sequence). This CDR3 region has 14 residues. The chain's CDR3 is CASSLPQGLATQYF. CDR3 in DNA: TGTGCCAGCAGCTTGCCCCAGGGGTTGGCGACCCAGTACTTC.

The gene calls are TRBV23-1 and TRBJ2-1, with 7 positions matching TRBD1. TRBV23-1 is labeled an ORF, and its function is uncertain. V was clipped by 3 bases and J by 0 bases; unmatched bases: 8. This CDR3 has 17 residues. CDR3 coding DNA: TGCGCCAGCAGTCATCTCGGACAGGATAGCTCCTACAATGAGCAGTTCTTC. Residues: CASSHLGQDSSYNEQFF.

The chain recombines TRBV4-1 with TRBJ1-1; 9 nucleotides align to TRBD1. J was trimmed by 10 bases and V by 3 bases; bases with no gene match: 9. This CDR3 has 14 amino acids. Germline lookup yields CDR1 MGHRA and CDR2 YSYEKL. The CDR3 coding sequence is TGCGCCAGCAGCCACCAGGGACAGGGCGGTGGAGCTTTCTTT. Translating it yields CASSHQGQGGGAFF.

CDR3 in amino acids: CASSIAFGLAGGRNEQFF. CDR3 DNA: TGTGCCAGTAGTATAGCTTTCGGCCTAGCGGGAGGTCGCAATGAGCAGTTCTTC. The V call is TRBV19, the J call TRBJ2-1; 11 nucleotides match TRBD2. The CDR3 runs to 18 residues. J gave up 6 bases and V 1 base, and 11 bases lay outside the gene matches. The V gene's germline CDR1 is LNHDA and CDR2 SQIVND (reference sequence).